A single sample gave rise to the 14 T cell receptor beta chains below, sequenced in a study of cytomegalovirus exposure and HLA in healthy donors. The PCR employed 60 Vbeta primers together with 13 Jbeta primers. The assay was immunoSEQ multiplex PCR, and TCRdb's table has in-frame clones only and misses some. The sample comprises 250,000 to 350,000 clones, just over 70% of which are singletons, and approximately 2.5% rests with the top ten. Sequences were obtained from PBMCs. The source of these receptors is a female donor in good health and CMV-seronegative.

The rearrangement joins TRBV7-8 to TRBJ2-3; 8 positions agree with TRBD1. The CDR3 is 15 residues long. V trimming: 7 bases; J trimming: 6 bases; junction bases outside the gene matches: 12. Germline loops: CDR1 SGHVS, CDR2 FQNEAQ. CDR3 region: CASTTRTGTRDTQYF. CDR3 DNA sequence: TGTGCCAGCACCACTAGGACAGGGACAAGGGATACGCAGTATTTT.

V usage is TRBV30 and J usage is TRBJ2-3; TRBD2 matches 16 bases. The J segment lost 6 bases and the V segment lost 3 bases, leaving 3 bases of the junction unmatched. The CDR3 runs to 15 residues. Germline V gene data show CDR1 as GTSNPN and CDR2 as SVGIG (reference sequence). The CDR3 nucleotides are TGTGCCTGGAGGGGACTAGCGGGAGGGTTTGATACGCAGTATTTT. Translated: CAWRGLAGGFDTQYF.

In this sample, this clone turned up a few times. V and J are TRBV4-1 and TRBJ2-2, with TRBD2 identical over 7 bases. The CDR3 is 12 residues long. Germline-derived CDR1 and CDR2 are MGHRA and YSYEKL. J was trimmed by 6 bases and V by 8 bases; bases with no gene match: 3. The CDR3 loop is CASARGAGELFF. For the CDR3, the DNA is TGCGCCAGCGCCCGGGGGGCCGGGGAGCTGTTTTTT.

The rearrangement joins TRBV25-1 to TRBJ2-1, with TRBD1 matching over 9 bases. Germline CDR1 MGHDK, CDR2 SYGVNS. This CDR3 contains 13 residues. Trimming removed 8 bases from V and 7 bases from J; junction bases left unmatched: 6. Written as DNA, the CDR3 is TGTGCCAGCTCCGGGACAGGGAAGAATGAGCAGTTCTTC. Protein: CASSGTGKNEQFF.

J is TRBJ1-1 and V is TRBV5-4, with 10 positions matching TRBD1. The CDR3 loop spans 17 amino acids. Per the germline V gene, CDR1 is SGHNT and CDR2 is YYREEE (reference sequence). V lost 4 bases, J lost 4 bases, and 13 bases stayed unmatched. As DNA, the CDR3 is TGTGCCAGCAGCGGAGGGACAGGGGAGAGGGTGTTCACTGAAGCTTTCTTT. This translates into CASSGGTGERVFTEAFF.

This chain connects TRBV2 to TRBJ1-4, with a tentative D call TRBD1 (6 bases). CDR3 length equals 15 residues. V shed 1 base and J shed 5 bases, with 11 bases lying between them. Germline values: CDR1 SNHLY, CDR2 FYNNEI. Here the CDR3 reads CASSEDQGLNEKLFF. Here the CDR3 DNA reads TGTGCCAGCAGTGAAGATCAGGGGCTGAATGAAAAACTGTTTTTT.

This chain's CDR3 is CASSLAAGGIGELFF. The CDR3 nucleotides are TGTGCCAGCAGCTTGGCGGCGGGGGGGATCGGGGAGCTGTTTTTT. The chain recombines TRBV5-4 with TRBJ2-2, with TRBD2 matching over 9 bases. This CDR3 spans 15 amino acids. From germline, CDR1 is SGHNT and CDR2 YYREEE (reference sequence). The ends lost 0 bases at V and 7 bases at J; junction bases unmatched: 4.

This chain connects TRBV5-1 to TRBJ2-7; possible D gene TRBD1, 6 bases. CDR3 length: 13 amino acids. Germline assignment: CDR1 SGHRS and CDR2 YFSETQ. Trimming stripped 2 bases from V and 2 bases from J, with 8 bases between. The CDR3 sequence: CASSFGQTYEQYF. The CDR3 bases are TGCGCCAGCAGCTTCGGACAGACCTACGAGCAGTACTTC.

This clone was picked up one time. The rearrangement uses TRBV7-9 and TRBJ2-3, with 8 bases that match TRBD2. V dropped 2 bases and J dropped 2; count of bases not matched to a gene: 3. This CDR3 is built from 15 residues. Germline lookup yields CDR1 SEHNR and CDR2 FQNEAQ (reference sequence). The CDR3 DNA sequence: TGTGCCAGCAGCTTAATGGGACTAGTCACAGATACGCAGTATTTT. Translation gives CASSLMGLVTDTQYF.

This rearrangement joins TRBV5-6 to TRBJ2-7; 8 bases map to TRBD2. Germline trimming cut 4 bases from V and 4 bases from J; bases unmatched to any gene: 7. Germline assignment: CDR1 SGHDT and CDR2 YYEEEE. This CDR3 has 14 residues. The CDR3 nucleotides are TGTGCCAGCAGCGGGGATCCGGGAGGGTACGAGCAGTACTTC. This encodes CASSGDPGGYEQYF.

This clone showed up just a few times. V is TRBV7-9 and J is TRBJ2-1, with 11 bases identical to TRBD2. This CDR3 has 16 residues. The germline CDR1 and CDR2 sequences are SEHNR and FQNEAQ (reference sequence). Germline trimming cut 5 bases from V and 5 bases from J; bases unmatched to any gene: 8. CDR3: CASSRPGLADNNEQFF. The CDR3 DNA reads TGTGCCAGCAGCAGGCCGGGACTAGCGGACAACAATGAGCAGTTCTTC.

The CDR3 loop reads CASSLLSSGIYEQYF. CDR3 in DNA: TGTGCCAGCAGCTTATTATCCAGCGGGATATACGAGCAGTACTTC. The chain couples TRBV7-2 to TRBJ2-7, with 7 bases fitting TRBD2. This CDR3 contains 15 residues. Germline values: CDR1 SGHTA, CDR2 FQGNSA. Germline trimming cut 2 bases from V and 4 bases from J; bases unmatched to any gene: 8.

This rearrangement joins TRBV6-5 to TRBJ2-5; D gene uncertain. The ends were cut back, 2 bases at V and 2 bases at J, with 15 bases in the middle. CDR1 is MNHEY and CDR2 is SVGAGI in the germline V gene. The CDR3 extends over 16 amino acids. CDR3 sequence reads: CASSYRAYTGQETQYF. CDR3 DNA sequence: TGTGCCAGCAGTTACCGAGCATATACCGGGCAAGAGACCCAGTACTTC.

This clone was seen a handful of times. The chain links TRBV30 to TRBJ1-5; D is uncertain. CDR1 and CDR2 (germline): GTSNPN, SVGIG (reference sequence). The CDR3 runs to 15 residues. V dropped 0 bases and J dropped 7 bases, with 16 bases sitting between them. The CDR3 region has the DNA TGTGCCTGGAGTGTACCCGAGGAACCGGCGCAGCCCCAGCATTTT. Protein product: CAWSVPEEPAQPQHF.